A single sample gave rise to the 18 T cell receptor beta chains below, sequenced in a study of T cell repertoires in cytomegalovirus infection. TCRdb re-analysed the reads in MiXCR, keeping a single row per CDR3 protein. Of under 350,000 distinct CDR3 sequences in the sample, around a tenth were seen once. The sample taken for sequencing was PBMCs. Every receptor here comes from a human donor in good health (CMV status not recorded). Some clones in this sample may be carry-over from other donors' samples.

This clonotype was seen ten or more times. This rearrangement joins TRBV28 to TRBJ2-2, with 11 bases matching TRBD2. Trimming removed 3 bases from V and 4 bases from J; junction bases left unmatched: 10. CDR3 size: 18 residues. Looked up from germline, CDR1 is MDHEN and CDR2 is SYDVKM. CDR3 coding DNA: TGTGCCAGCAGTTTTAGCGGGAGGGCCTGGTGGGGCACCGGGGAGCTGTTTTTT. Translation: CASSFSGRAWWGTGELFF.

The V gene is TRBV28, the J gene TRBJ1-2; TRBD1 is a possible D gene (5 bases). Trimming cost V 5 bases and J 8 bases, with 18 bases left between them. This CDR3 is built from 14 residues. Germline V gives CDR1 MDHEN, CDR2 SYDVKM. The CDR3 region has the DNA TGTGCCAGCAGTCTCCAGGGCTGGTCGGGGGGCTACACCTTC. Protein product: CASSLQGWSGGYTF.

V usage is TRBV28 and J usage is TRBJ2-7; 9 bases line up with TRBD1. This CDR3 is 17 amino acids long. V was pared by 8 bases and J by 0 bases, with 14 bases of the junction left unmatched. CDR1 is MDHEN, CDR2 SYDVKM, per germline. The CDR3 DNA reads TGTGCCAGCTTACCTTCCCCCGGGACAGGGATCTCCTACGAGCAGTACTTC. Protein sequence: CASLPSPGTGISYEQYF.

This clonotype was seen many times. The chain joins TRBV7-2 to TRBJ2-2; D ambiguous. Trimming took off 4 bases at V and 9 bases at J, with 9 bases between the two ends. Per germline, CDR1 SGHTA and CDR2 FQGNSA. There are 12 residues in the CDR3. CDR3 coding DNA: TGTGCCAGCAGCTCCGCCCTGCGGGAGCTGTTTTTT. Its translation is CASSSALRELFF.

In this sample, this clonotype turned up many times. The V call is TRBV25-1, the J call TRBJ1-6; D is uncertain. Between the trimmed V and J ends, which lost 7 bases and 8 bases, there was a span of 21 bases. CDR3 size: 16 residues. The germline gives CDR1 MGHDK, CDR2 SYGVNS. Written as DNA, the CDR3 is TGTGCCAGCACGTCCTCTGGTGGGTGGATGCATTCACCCCTCCACTTT. The encoded protein is CASTSSGGWMHSPLHF.

The rearrangement uses TRBV6-6 and TRBJ2-1; D possibly matches TRBD1 or TRBD2 (5 bases each). Deletions cut 5 bases from V and 12 bases from J, with 11 bases between. In germline, CDR1 is MNHNY, CDR2 SVGAGI (reference sequence). CDR3 length: 11 amino acids. CDR3 bases: TGTGCCAGCAGTCGAGGGGAAGGGCAGTTCTTC. Protein sequence: CASSRGEGQFF.

For this clonotype: At one end the junction does not follow the germline gene, possibly because of a read error. The V call is TRBV28, the J call TRBJ1-4; 8 bases line up with TRBD1. The CDR3 is 15 residues long. Looked up from germline, CDR1 is MDHEN and CDR2 is SYDVKM. The CDR3 sequence is CASSPRTGSNEELFF. The CDR3 DNA is TGTGCCAGCAGCCCTCGGACAGGGAGTAATGAAGAACTGTTTTTT. Full variable domain (outside the CDR3, taken from reference TRBV28 and TRBJ1-4): DVKVTQSSRYLVKRTGEKVFLECVQDMDHENMFWYRQDPGLGLRLIYFSYDVKMKEKGDIPEGYSVSREKKERFSLILESASTNQTSMYLCASSPRTGSNEELFFGSGTQLSVL.

This clonotype has more than one count but fewer than ten. The J gene is TRBJ1-5, the V gene TRBV27; no firm D call. V was cut by 6 bases and J by 0 bases, with 3 bases left in between. From germline, CDR1 is MNHEY and CDR2 SMNVEV (reference sequence). This CDR3 comprises 12 residues. The CDR3 bases are TGTGCCAGCAGAGCTAGCAATCAGCCCCAGCATTTT. It yields the protein CASRASNQPQHF.

V and J are TRBV7-3 and TRBJ2-7, with a tentative D call TRBD1 (6 bases). CDR1 and CDR2 (germline): SGHTA, FQGTGA. Deletions cut 2 bases from V and 7 bases from J, with 12 bases between. The CDR3 length is 13 residues. The CDR3 loop is CASSLGTHNEQYF. The CDR3 DNA sequence: TGTGCCAGCAGCTTAGGGACACACAATGAGCAGTACTTC.

This clonotype appeared a few times. The chain joins TRBV28 to TRBJ1-1; weak D call: TRBD1 (5 bases). CDR1 is MDHEN, CDR2 SYDVKM, per germline. V shed 8 bases and J shed 6 bases, with 16 bases lying between them. The CDR3 contains 13 residues. Here the CDR3 DNA reads TGTGCCAGCCTAGAATCAGGGTTTGCTGAAGCTTTCTTT. Its translation is CASLESGFAEAFF.

This clonotype was observed a handful of times. This chain uses TRBV20-1 with TRBJ2-5, with TRBD2 identical over 8 bases. Per the germline V gene, CDR1 is DFQATT and CDR2 is SNEGSKA (reference sequence). With 6 bases clipped from V and 1 base from J, the junction kept 7 bases outside the gene matches. The CDR3 consists of 14 residues. The CDR3 region has the DNA TGCAGTGCCCATACTAGCGGAGGCCAAGAGACCCAGTACTTC. Protein product: CSAHTSGGQETQYF.

The chain couples TRBV7-6 to TRBJ2-5; 7 nucleotides line up with TRBD1. The CDR3 contains 14 residues. Germline assignment: CDR1 SGHVS and CDR2 FNYEAQ. V gave up 1 base and J gave up 4 bases; unmatched junction bases: 3. As DNA, the CDR3 is TGTGCCAGCAGCTTAGTGGACAGGCGAGAGACCCAGTACTTC. It yields the protein CASSLVDRRETQYF.

The rearrangement uses TRBV12-3 or TRBV12-4 and TRBJ2-7, with 10 bases lining up with TRBD2. J was trimmed by 1 base and V by 6 bases; bases with no gene match: 3. CDR3 size: 14 residues. The CDR3 nucleotides are TGTGCCAGCAGACTGACTAGCGGGTCCTACGAGCAGTACTTC. This gives the protein CASRLTSGSYEQYF.

This clonotype showed up many times. V gene TRBV7-2 combines with J gene TRBJ2-3; no firm D call. Trimming shortened V by 3 bases and J by 0 bases, and 13 bases separated the two germline ends. This CDR3 region has 16 residues. The V gene's germline CDR1 is SGHTA and CDR2 FQGNSA. The CDR3 sequence: CASSLNLLGSTDTQYF. The CDR3 nucleotides read TGTGCCAGCAGCTTGAACCTTCTCGGTAGCACAGATACGCAGTATTTT.

The rearrangement joins TRBV7-9 to TRBJ2-7, with D tentatively TRBD2 (5 bases). Between the trimmed V and J ends, which lost 1 base and 0 bases, there was a span of 19 bases. CDR3 length: 18 residues. CDR1 is SEHNR and CDR2 is FQNEAQ in the germline V gene (reference sequence). The CDR3 DNA follows: TGTGCCAGCAGCTTAGGCACGAGGACGGGAAGACCCTCCTACGAGCAGTACTTC. It specifies CASSLGTRTGRPSYEQYF.

Many counts were recorded for this clonotype. This sequence joins TRBV7-2 and TRBJ1-6; no firm D call. The germline CDR1 and CDR2 sequences are SGHTA and FQGNSA. V was trimmed by 1 base and J by 13 bases, leaving 11 bases between them. This CDR3 has 13 amino acids. The CDR3 reads CASSLGNPIPLHF. Here the CDR3 DNA reads TGTGCCAGCAGCTTAGGTAACCCGATCCCCCTCCACTTT.

This rearrangement joins TRBV19 to TRBJ2-7; a possible D gene is TRBD1 (6 bases). Looked up from germline, CDR1 is LNHDA and CDR2 is SQIVND (reference sequence). The CDR3 contains 16 residues. Trimming removed 5 bases at V and 2 bases at J, with 19 bases between. The chain's CDR3 is CASSPKGRGLPYEQYF. The CDR3 nucleotides are TGTGCCAGTAGTCCGAAGGGCAGGGGTCTACCCTACGAGCAGTACTTC.

This clonotype was recorded many times. The chain has TRBV28 and TRBJ2-3, with 9 nucleotides matching TRBD1. CDR1 MDHEN and CDR2 SYDVKM come from the germline V gene. CDR3 length: 14 residues. The V and J ends lost 8 bases and 0 bases, in that order; junction bases with no gene match: 3. The CDR3 bases are TGTGCCAGCTACGGGACAGGGAGCACAGATACGCAGTATTTT. Protein sequence: CASYGTGSTDTQYF. The full variable domain, in which reference TRBV28 and TRBJ2-3 provide the parts outside the CDR3, is DVKVTQSSRYLVKRTGEKVFLECVQDMDHENMFWYRQDPGLGLRLIYFSYDVKMKEKGDIPEGYSVSREKKERFSLILESASTNQTSMYLCASYGTGSTDTQYFGPGTRLTVL.